This is a list of T cell receptor beta chains from one sample in a study of blood T cells in healthy people across ages. From the 5' RACE reads, TCRdb called clonotypes with MiXCR, one entry per CDR3 protein. The sample consists of some 710,000 distinct CDR3 sequences, about a fifth of them appearing once. The sequencing input was blood. These receptors all come from a man aged 65-85 years in good health. Both conserved end residues are part of each CDR3. The order of the fields is clone size, J gene, D gene, V gene, CDR3 protein, CDR3 DNA. D genes are given only for firm matches. Not all rows give a size; the values are once, few, many and, for expanded clones, a class.

abundance: few
j_gene: TRBJ2-1
d_gene: TRBD2
v_gene: TRBV11-3
CDR3aa: CASSLRGTRAYNEQFF
CDR3nt: TGTGCCAGCAGCCTAAGGGGGACTAGGGCCTACAATGAGCAGTTCTTC

abundance: few
j_gene: TRBJ2-1
d_gene: -
v_gene: TRBV3-1
CDR3aa: CASSQPLGGSYNEQFF
CDR3nt: TGTGCCAGCAGCCAGCCCTTGGGGGGATCCTACAATGAGCAGTTCTTC

abundance: -
j_gene: TRBJ1-2
d_gene: -
v_gene: TRBV2
CDR3aa: CASSGDVTGYTF
CDR3nt: TGTGCCAGCAGTGGGGACGTCACGGGCTACACCTTC

abundance: -
j_gene: TRBJ2-3
d_gene: -
v_gene: TRBV5-1
CDR3aa: CASSFAAYADTQYF
CDR3nt: TGCGCCAGCAGCTTTGCGGCGTACGCAGATACGCAGTATTTT

abundance: few
j_gene: TRBJ2-1
d_gene: TRBD2
v_gene: TRBV19
CDR3aa: CASSRRGAGDYNEQFF
CDR3nt: TGTGCCAGTAGTAGGCGAGGTGCGGGAGACTACAATGAGCAGTTCTTC

abundance: few
j_gene: TRBJ2-2
d_gene: -
v_gene: TRBV12-3/TRBV12-4
CDR3aa: CASRLRMATGELFF
CDR3nt: TGTGCCAGCAGACTAAGGATGGCTACCGGGGAGCTGTTTTTT

abundance: few
j_gene: TRBJ2-2
d_gene: -
v_gene: TRBV5-4
CDR3aa: CASREGPNTGELFF
CDR3nt: TGTGCCAGCAGAGAGGGGCCGAACACCGGGGAGCTGTTTTTT

abundance: -
j_gene: TRBJ1-4
d_gene: -
v_gene: TRBV6-4
CDR3aa: CASSPRGAGEKLFF
CDR3nt: TGTGCCAGCAGTCCCAGGGGCGCGGGGGAAAAACTGTTTTTT

abundance: few
j_gene: TRBJ2-7
d_gene: TRBD2
v_gene: TRBV5-1
CDR3aa: CASSLEGLGFYEQYF
CDR3nt: TGCGCCAGCAGCTTGGAGGGACTAGGGTTCTACGAGCAGTACTTC

abundance: -
j_gene: TRBJ1-1
d_gene: -
v_gene: TRBV12-3/TRBV12-4
CDR3aa: CASSLKRDTVAFF
CDR3nt: TGTGCCAGCAGTTTGAAAAGGGACACTGTAGCTTTCTTT

abundance: few
j_gene: TRBJ2-5
d_gene: TRBD1
v_gene: TRBV29-1
CDR3aa: CSVSSWGTGAEETQYF
CDR3nt: TGCAGCGTTTCCTCATGGGGGACAGGGGCCGAAGAGACCCAGTACTTC

abundance: -
j_gene: TRBJ1-1
d_gene: TRBD1
v_gene: TRBV12-3/TRBV12-4
CDR3aa: CASSRTGGSRTEAFF
CDR3nt: TGTGCCAGCAGTCGGACAGGGGGGAGTAGGACTGAAGCTTTCTTT

abundance: -
j_gene: TRBJ2-5
d_gene: TRBD1
v_gene: TRBV10-3
CDR3aa: CAISAGTGETQYF
CDR3nt: TGTGCCATCAGTGCTGGGACAGGGGAGACCCAGTACTTC

abundance: -
j_gene: TRBJ2-3
d_gene: -
v_gene: TRBV7-6
CDR3aa: CASSLGSRVGIDTQYF
CDR3nt: TGTGCCAGCAGCTTGGGTTCCCGGGTGGGTATAGATACGCAGTATTTT

abundance: -
j_gene: TRBJ1-5
d_gene: -
v_gene: TRBV5-1
CDR3aa: CASSFQGLDQPQHF
CDR3nt: TGCGCCAGCAGCTTCCAGGGTTTGGATCAGCCCCAGCATTTT

abundance: few
j_gene: TRBJ2-5
d_gene: -
v_gene: TRBV6-6
CDR3aa: CATTGQQETQYF
CDR3nt: TGTGCCACCACGGGGCAGCAAGAGACCCAGTACTTC

abundance: -
j_gene: TRBJ2-3
d_gene: TRBD2
v_gene: TRBV10-3
CDR3aa: CAIRLAGGGTDTQYF
CDR3nt: TGTGCCATCAGACTAGCGGGAGGCGGGACAGATACGCAGTATTTT

abundance: -
j_gene: TRBJ2-2
d_gene: TRBD2
v_gene: TRBV5-1
CDR3aa: CASSLSAGGPSSGELFF
CDR3nt: TGCGCCAGCAGCTTGTCCGCGGGAGGGCCTAGCTCCGGGGAGCTGTTTTTT

abundance: few
j_gene: TRBJ2-3
d_gene: -
v_gene: TRBV4-3
CDR3aa: CASSRVRPTDTQYF
CDR3nt: TGCGCCAGCAGCCGGGTCAGGCCCACAGATACGCAGTATTTT

abundance: -
j_gene: TRBJ1-6
d_gene: -
v_gene: TRBV5-1
CDR3aa: CASSLDRDHSPLHF
CDR3nt: TGCGCCAGCAGCTTGGACCGTGATCATTCACCCCTCCACTTT

abundance: -
j_gene: TRBJ2-5
d_gene: -
v_gene: TRBV7-9
CDR3aa: CASGPSRETQYF
CDR3nt: TGTGCCAGCGGACCGTCACGAGAGACCCAGTACTTC

abundance: few
j_gene: TRBJ2-1
d_gene: TRBD2
v_gene: TRBV5-4
CDR3aa: CASSPGGRGRNEQFF
CDR3nt: TGTGCCAGCAGTCCGGGAGGGCGGGGGAGAAATGAGCAGTTCTTC

abundance: many
j_gene: TRBJ2-2
d_gene: TRBD2
v_gene: TRBV4-1
CDR3aa: CASSISGSTTGELFF
CDR3nt: TGCGCCAGCAGCATAAGCGGGAGTACCACCGGGGAGCTGTTTTTT

abundance: -
j_gene: TRBJ2-4
d_gene: -
v_gene: TRBV5-1
CDR3aa: CASSLEAGLQAKNIQYF
CDR3nt: TGCGCCAGCAGCTTGGAGGCGGGACTTCAAGCCAAAAACATTCAGTACTTC

abundance: -
j_gene: TRBJ2-1
d_gene: TRBD2
v_gene: TRBV7-2
CDR3aa: CASSSRGTSGNNEQFF
CDR3nt: TGTGCCAGCAGCTCCAGAGGGACTAGCGGTAACAATGAGCAGTTCTTC

abundance: -
j_gene: TRBJ2-4
d_gene: -
v_gene: TRBV20-1
CDR3aa: CSARDSMGAKNIQYF
CDR3nt: TGCAGTGCTAGAGATTCGATGGGGGCCAAAAACATTCAGTACTTC

abundance: few
j_gene: TRBJ1-5
d_gene: -
v_gene: TRBV12-3/TRBV12-4
CDR3aa: CASSPGRNNQPQHF
CDR3nt: TGTGCCAGCAGTCCCGGACGGAACAATCAGCCCCAGCATTTT

abundance: -
j_gene: TRBJ1-2
d_gene: -
v_gene: TRBV5-1
CDR3aa: CASSLDQDYGYTF
CDR3nt: TGCGCCAGCAGCTTGGATCAAGACTATGGCTACACCTTC

abundance: -
j_gene: TRBJ1-1
d_gene: -
v_gene: TRBV25-1
CDR3aa: CASSEFRANSEAFF
CDR3nt: TGTGCCAGCAGTGAATTCAGGGCCAACAGCGAAGCTTTCTTT

abundance: few
j_gene: TRBJ2-5
d_gene: -
v_gene: TRBV20-1
CDR3aa: CSARQGKETQYF
CDR3nt: TGCAGTGCTAGACAGGGCAAAGAGACCCAGTACTTC

abundance: -
j_gene: TRBJ2-3
d_gene: TRBD2
v_gene: TRBV6-6
CDR3aa: CASRLAGERPDTQYF
CDR3nt: TGTGCCAGCAGGCTAGCGGGGGAACGTCCAGATACGCAGTATTTT

abundance: few
j_gene: TRBJ2-7
d_gene: -
v_gene: TRBV5-1
CDR3aa: CASSLQAPYEQYF
CDR3nt: TGCGCCAGCAGCTTGCAAGCACCCTACGAGCAGTACTTC

abundance: -
j_gene: TRBJ1-2
d_gene: -
v_gene: TRBV15
CDR3aa: CATSRGQLFYGYTF
CDR3nt: TGTGCCACCAGCAGAGGACAGTTGTTCTATGGCTACACCTTC

abundance: few
j_gene: TRBJ2-7
d_gene: TRBD1
v_gene: TRBV5-1
CDR3aa: CASSFRGRNEQYF
CDR3nt: TGCGCCAGCAGCTTCAGGGGGCGGAACGAGCAGTACTTC

abundance: -
j_gene: TRBJ2-3
d_gene: -
v_gene: TRBV12-3/TRBV12-4
CDR3aa: CASSPRRSGSTDTQYF
CDR3nt: TGTGCCAGCAGCCCCCGTCGCAGCGGGAGCACAGATACGCAGTATTTT

abundance: -
j_gene: TRBJ2-3
d_gene: -
v_gene: TRBV7-3
CDR3aa: CASSPDTSSTDTQYF
CDR3nt: TGTGCCAGCAGCCCCGACACCTCTAGCACAGATACGCAGTATTTT

abundance: few
j_gene: TRBJ1-6
d_gene: -
v_gene: TRBV5-6
CDR3aa: CASSLFQGVASPLHF
CDR3nt: TGTGCCAGCAGCTTGTTCCAGGGTGTGGCTTCACCCCTCCACTTT

abundance: -
j_gene: TRBJ2-5
d_gene: TRBD2
v_gene: TRBV7-9
CDR3aa: CASSLALAGGPIGETQYF
CDR3nt: TGTGCCAGCAGCTTAGCTCTAGCGGGAGGGCCGATTGGAGAGACCCAGTACTTC

abundance: few
j_gene: TRBJ2-1
d_gene: -
v_gene: TRBV6-5
CDR3aa: CASTLFDEQFF
CDR3nt: TGTGCCAGCACTTTGTTTGACGAGCAGTTCTTC